This entry concerns a single T cell receptor beta chain. Its specificity is unknown. The record originates from a study of beta chain features in type 1 diabetes. Sampling consisted of one heparinised blood draw per donor, averaging about 116 mL. With V trimmed by 4 bases and J by 2 bases, 14 bases remained unmatched. Looked up from germline, CDR1 is SGHNT and CDR2 is YYREEE (reference sequence). CDR3 size: 17 residues. Notes on the study in general: People with Type 1 diabetes carried modestly yet significantly shorter TCRB CDR3s in all four CD4+ subsets. The naive, central memory and Treg TCRB repertoires of patients appeared to be more similar to one another than those of healthy donors.

Reverse transcription of all isolated RNA meant that expressed TCRB transcripts were sequenced. Using immunoSEQ multiplex PCR, the repertoire was profiled, and TCRdb retains in-frame clones only, with some absent. The data show around 140,000 clones, around 9% seen once. The J gene is TRBJ2-7, the V gene TRBV5-4; TRBD1 aligns across 8 bases. The sequenced sample consisted of central memory CD4+ T cells from blood. The TCR originated in a young man with type 1 diabetes. This CDR3 reads CASSPGQGANLAYEQYF. CDR3 DNA sequence: TGTGCCAGCAGCCCCGGACAGGGTGCGAACCTCGCCTACGAGCAGTACTTC.